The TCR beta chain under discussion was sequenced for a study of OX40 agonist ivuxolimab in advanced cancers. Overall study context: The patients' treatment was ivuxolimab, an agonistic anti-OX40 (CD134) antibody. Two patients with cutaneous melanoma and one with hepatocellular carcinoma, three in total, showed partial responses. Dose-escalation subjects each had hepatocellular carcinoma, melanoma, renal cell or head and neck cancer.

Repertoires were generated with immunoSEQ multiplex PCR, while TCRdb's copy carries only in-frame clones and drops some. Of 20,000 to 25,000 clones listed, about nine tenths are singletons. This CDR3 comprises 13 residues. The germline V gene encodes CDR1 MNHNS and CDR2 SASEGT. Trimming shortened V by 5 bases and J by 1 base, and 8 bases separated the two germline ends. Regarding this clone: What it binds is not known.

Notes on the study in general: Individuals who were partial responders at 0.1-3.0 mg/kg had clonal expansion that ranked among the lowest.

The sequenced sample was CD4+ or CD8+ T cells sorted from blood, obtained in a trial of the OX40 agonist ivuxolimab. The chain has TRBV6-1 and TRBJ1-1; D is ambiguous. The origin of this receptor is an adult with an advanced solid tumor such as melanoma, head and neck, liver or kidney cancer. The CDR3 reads CASSQETNTEAFF. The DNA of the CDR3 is TGTGCCAGCAGTCAAGAAACGAACACTGAAGCTTTCTTT.